The T cell receptor beta chain under discussion was sequenced for a study of CD4 T cells in relation to SARS-CoV-2 and coronaviruses. Clones were sequenced by immunoSEQ multiplex PCR, and TCRdb holds only the in-frame ones, with some missing. The sample yields 15,000 to 20,000 clones, 75% to 85% seen once. Unexposed donor CD4+ T cells date from 2011-2018, before the COVID-19 pandemic. After 10 to 11 days of culture, CD4+ T cells were isolated. Comment on this clone: No antigen is known for it.

The receptor was isolated from a human donor in good health. The specimen sequenced was CD4+ T cells from PBMCs, cultured in vitro.

Here the CDR3 DNA reads TGCGCCAGCGCCGGCGGGGCGGATGAAAAACTGTTTTTT. Its translation: CASAGGADEKLFF. The chain employs TRBV5-1 and TRBJ1-4; weak D call: TRBD1 (5 bases). This CDR3 spans 13 amino acids. Germline V gene sequence: CDR1 SGHRS, CDR2 YFSETQ. Between the trimmed V and J ends, which lost 7 bases and 6 bases, there was a span of 13 bases.